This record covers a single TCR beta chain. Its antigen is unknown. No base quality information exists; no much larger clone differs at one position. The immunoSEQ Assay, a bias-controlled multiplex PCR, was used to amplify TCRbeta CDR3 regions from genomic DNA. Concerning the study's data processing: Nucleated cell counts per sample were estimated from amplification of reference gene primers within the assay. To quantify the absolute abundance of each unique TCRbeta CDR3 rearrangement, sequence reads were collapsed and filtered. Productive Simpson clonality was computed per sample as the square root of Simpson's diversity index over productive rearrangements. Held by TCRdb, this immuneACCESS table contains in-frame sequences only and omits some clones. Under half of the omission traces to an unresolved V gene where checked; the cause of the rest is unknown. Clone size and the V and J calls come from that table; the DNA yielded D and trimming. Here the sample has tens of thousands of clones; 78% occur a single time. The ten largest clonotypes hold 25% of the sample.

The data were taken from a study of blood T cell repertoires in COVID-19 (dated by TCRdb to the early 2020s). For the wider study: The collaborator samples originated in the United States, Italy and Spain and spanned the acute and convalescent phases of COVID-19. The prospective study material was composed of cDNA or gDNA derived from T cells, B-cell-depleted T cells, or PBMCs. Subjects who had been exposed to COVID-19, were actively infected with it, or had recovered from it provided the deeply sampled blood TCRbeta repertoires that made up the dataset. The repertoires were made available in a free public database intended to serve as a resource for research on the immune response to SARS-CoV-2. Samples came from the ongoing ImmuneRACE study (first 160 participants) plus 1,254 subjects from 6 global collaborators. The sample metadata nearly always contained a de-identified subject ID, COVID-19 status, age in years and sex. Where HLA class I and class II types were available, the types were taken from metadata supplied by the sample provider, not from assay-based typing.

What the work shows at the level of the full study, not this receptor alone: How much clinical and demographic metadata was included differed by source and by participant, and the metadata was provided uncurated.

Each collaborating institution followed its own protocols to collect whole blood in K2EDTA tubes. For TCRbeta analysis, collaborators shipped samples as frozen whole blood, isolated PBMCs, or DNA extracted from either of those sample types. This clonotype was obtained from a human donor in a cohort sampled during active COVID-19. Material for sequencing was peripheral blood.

The DNA is as follows: TGTGCCAGCAGTTTCCGGTCCCTACAGTACTTC. Its translation reads: CASSFRSLQYF. The chain is encoded by TRBV27 joined to TRBJ2-7; the D gene assignment is ambiguous. At the junction V is shortened by 3 bases and J by 10 bases, with 10 bases in between. The CDR3 starts with the cysteine, ends with the phenylalanine, and has 11 residues. Left in the record is the CDR3 DNA by itself, 33 bases read in frame from the first base. As encoded in the germline V gene (reference sequence), CDR1 is MNHEY while CDR2 is SMNVEV.